Below, 13 T cell receptor beta chains from the same sample are listed, as sequenced in a study of blood T cell repertoires in COVID-19. The table came from immunoSEQ multiplex PCR; TCRdb's copy has only in-frame clones and leaves some out. The profile covers roughly 200,000 clones, with around 89% appearing a single time and 4% taken by the ten largest. Sequencing used peripheral blood. The receptors stem from a woman aged 25-40 years with acute or convalescent COVID-19.

This chain's CDR3 is CASSQATEAFF. The CDR3 DNA reads TGTGCCAGTAGCCAGGCCACTGAAGCTTTCTTT. The rearrangement joins TRBV19 to TRBJ1-1; no clear D. Germline V gene data show CDR1 as LNHDA and CDR2 as SQIVND (reference sequence). V lost 6 bases to trimming and J lost 4 bases, with 6 bases between them. CDR3 length: 11 residues.

The chain has TRBV23-1 and TRBJ2-7; 9 positions agree with TRBD1. TRBV23-1 belongs to the ORF category, with a function that is uncertain. V lost 2 bases and J lost 2; bases outside the gene matches: 7. The CDR3 covers 16 residues. The CDR3, as DNA: TGCGCCAGCAGTCAACGGGACAGGGATTGCCCCTACGAGCAGTACTTC. Protein product: CASSQRDRDCPYEQYF.

This clone is judged medium-sized (0.01 to 0.1%). The chain combines TRBV7-9 with TRBJ2-1; 7 nucleotides match TRBD1. Germline V lookup: CDR1 SEHNR, CDR2 FQNEAQ (reference sequence). This CDR3 contains 13 residues. V was pared by 3 bases and J by 5 bases, with 1 base of the junction left unmatched. CDR3 coding DNA: TGTGCCAGCAGCTTGGGACAGAACAATGAGCAGTTCTTC. The encoded protein is CASSLGQNNEQFF.

The J gene is TRBJ1-5, the V gene TRBV5-1; 8 bases line up with TRBD1. Germline V gene data show CDR1 as SGHRS and CDR2 as YFSETQ. V lost 0 bases to trimming and J lost 3 bases; unmatched junction nucleotides: 5. The CDR3 totals 16 residues. The CDR3 loop is CASSLGRTGNNQPQHF. In DNA, the CDR3 is TGCGCCAGCAGCTTGGGTCGGACAGGGAACAATCAGCCCCAGCATTTT.

This clone is medium-sized in the sample. The rearrangement uses TRBV28 and TRBJ1-4; 7 bases fit TRBD1. Germline loops: CDR1 MDHEN, CDR2 SYDVKM. Trimming removed 6 bases from V and 7 bases from J; junction bases left unmatched: 11. The CDR3 is 15 amino acids. CDR3 DNA sequence: TGTGCCAGCAGGCCCGAGGGGGCAGCTATTGAAAAACTGTTTTTT. Residues: CASRPEGAAIEKLFF.

This clone was seen just once. This chain uses TRBV27 with TRBJ1-2; perhaps TRBD1 as D (5 bases). This CDR3 has 15 amino acids. The V gene lost 6 bases and the J gene lost 1 base, with 15 bases spanning the gap. Germline V gene data show CDR1 as MNHEY and CDR2 as SMNVEV (reference sequence). The CDR3 spells CASSPPDRLNYGYTF. In nucleotides, the CDR3 is TGTGCCAGCAGCCCTCCTGACAGACTTAACTATGGCTACACCTTC.

V and J are TRBV18 and TRBJ2-5, with D possibly being TRBD1 (6 bases). This CDR3 region has 16 residues. The germline CDR1 and CDR2 sequences are KGHSH and LQKENI. V lost 4 bases, J lost 5 bases, and 20 bases lay in between. The CDR3 DNA sequence: TGTGCCAGCTCACTTTACCGGGACACCTCGGGGGAGACCCAGTACTTC. Residues: CASSLYRDTSGETQYF.

The chain links TRBV28 to TRBJ2-7, with 8 bases lining up with TRBD1. The germline gives CDR1 MDHEN, CDR2 SYDVKM. Unmatched junction bases numbered 12, after V lost 7 bases and J lost 7 bases. There are 14 residues in the CDR3. In DNA, the CDR3 is TGTGCCAGCACACCCCAGGACAGGGTAGGGGAGCAGTACTTC. Its protein product is CASTPQDRVGEQYF.

The chain is built from TRBV10-3 and TRBJ2-7; TRBD2 aligns across 12 bases. The germline V gene encodes CDR1 ENHRY and CDR2 SYGVKD. There are 16 residues in the CDR3. V shed 4 bases and J 2 bases; nucleotides not matched to a gene: 6. CDR3 region: CAISGTSGNTAYEQYF. The CDR3 coding sequence is TGTGCCATCAGTGGGACTAGCGGGAATACAGCCTACGAGCAGTACTTC.

The rearrangement links TRBV6-5 to TRBJ2-3; tentatively, D is TRBD1 (6 bases). Germline V gives CDR1 MNHEY, CDR2 SVGAGI. This CDR3 spans 14 amino acids. V was shortened by 6 bases and J by 6 bases, with 16 bases between the two germline ends. DNA for the CDR3: TGTGCCAGCAGACCTGAAACAGGGCGCGATACGCAGTATTTT. It encodes CASRPETGRDTQYF.

The gene calls are TRBV5-4 and TRBJ2-7, with 9 bases identical to TRBD1. J was trimmed by 4 bases and V by 2 bases; bases with no gene match: 7. CDR1 SGHNT and CDR2 YYREEE come from the germline V gene (reference sequence). There are 15 residues in the CDR3. DNA for the CDR3: TGTGCCAGCAGCTTAGGGACAGGGTATCAATACGAGCAGTACTTC. As protein: CASSLGTGYQYEQYF.

This clone occurred a few times. The junction departs from the called germline gene at one end, perhaps through a read error. This chain connects TRBV29-1 to TRBJ2-5; D is perhaps TRBD2 (5 bases). Germline V gene lookup returns CDR1 SQVTM and CDR2 ANQGSEA. The CDR3 covers 13 residues. In nucleotides, the CDR3 is TGCAGCGCTGAACCTTCGGGGTTGGAGACCCAGTACTTC. It codes for CSAEPSGLETQYF.

This chain links TRBV7-9 with TRBJ2-3; a weak D match, TRBD2 (5 bases). CDR1 is SEHNR, CDR2 FQNEAQ, per germline (reference sequence). This CDR3 has 15 amino acids. Trimming pared 4 bases from V and 0 bases from J, leaving 11 bases between. This CDR3 is CASSSGLSSTDTQYF. The CDR3 DNA follows: TGTGCCAGCAGCTCCGGACTCTCGAGCACAGATACGCAGTATTTT.